Below, 2 T cell receptor beta chains from the same sample are listed, as sequenced in a study of shared clonotypes between healthy human individuals. Method: immunoSEQ multiplex PCR; TCRdb's copy keeps in-frame clones and lacks some. The sample has 700,000 to 950,000 clones, about 96% seen once. CD8 cells regarded as naive lacked CD45RO, were positively chosen for CCR7, and omitted terminally differentiated effector memory CD45RA+ cells. Material for sequencing was naive CD8+ T cells sorted from blood. The origin of the receptors is a man aged 25-45 years in good health.

V and J are TRBV23-1 and TRBJ2-3; D remains ambiguous. TRBV23-1 is recorded as an ORF, its role being uncertain. CDR3 size: 16 residues. The V and J ends lost 6 bases and 2 bases respectively, with 18 bases between them. The CDR3 bases are TGCGCCAGCAGGCCAACCGGGCCGTACAACACAGATACGCAGTATTTT. This gives the protein CASRPTGPYNTDTQYF.

The chain links TRBV4-1 to TRBJ1-1; D remains ambiguous. CDR3 length equals 15 residues. Trimming removed 0 bases at V and 1 base at J, with 9 bases between. Per germline, CDR1 MGHRA and CDR2 YSYEKL. The chain's CDR3 is CASSQEARSNTEAFF. CDR3 nucleotides: TGCGCCAGCAGCCAAGAGGCCAGGTCGAACACTGAAGCTTTCTTT.